The clone carrying this TCR beta chain appeared many times. The antigen remains undetermined. The data are from a study of neurological immune-mediated disorders. Overall study results and limits: No sharing of CDR3 amino acid sequences was observed among expanded clones across subjects, suggesting private repertoires in all groups.

Regarding time point: longitudinal time-point 1 (baseline). As healthy controls, volunteers from a blood bank in Maryland, USA, were used. PBMCs numbering 2 million and stored at -80 C yielded the unsorted libraries. V dropped 3 bases and J dropped 2 bases, with 11 bases sitting between them. Germline values: CDR1 DFQATT, CDR2 SNEGSKA (reference sequence). The CDR3 is 14 amino acids. With 10-nucleotide random UMIs, 5'RACE was used to make the cDNA. MiXCR, run by TCRdb on the 5' RACE reads, gives a single entry per CDR3 protein. The sample consists of around 76,000 distinct CDR3 sequences, around 9.6% of them appearing once.

The source material was PBMCs. The chain links TRBV20-1 to TRBJ2-1; tentatively, D is TRBD2 (6 bases). The receptor was derived from a man aged 25 to 45 in good health. The CDR3: CSASGAGTYNEQFF. The CDR3 DNA reads as TGCAGTGCTAGTGGGGCGGGAACCTACAATGAGCAGTTCTTC.